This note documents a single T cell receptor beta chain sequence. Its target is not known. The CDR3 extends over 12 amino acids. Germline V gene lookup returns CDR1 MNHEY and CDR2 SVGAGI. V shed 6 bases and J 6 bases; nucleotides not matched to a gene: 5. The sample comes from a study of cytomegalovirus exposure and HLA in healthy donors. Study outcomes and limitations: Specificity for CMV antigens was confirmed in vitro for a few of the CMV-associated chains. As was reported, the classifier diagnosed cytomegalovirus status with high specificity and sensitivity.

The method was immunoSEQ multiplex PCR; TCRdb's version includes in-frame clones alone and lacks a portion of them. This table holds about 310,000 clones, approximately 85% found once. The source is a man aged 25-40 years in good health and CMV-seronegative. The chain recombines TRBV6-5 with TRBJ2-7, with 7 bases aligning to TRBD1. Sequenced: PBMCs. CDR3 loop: CASSSTGSEQYF. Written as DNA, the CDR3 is TGTGCCAGCAGCTCGACAGGGAGCGAGCAGTACTTC.